Listed below are T cell receptor beta chains from one sample, sequenced in a study of neurological immune-mediated disorders. TCRdb fed the 5' RACE reads into MiXCR, producing one record per CDR3 protein. The sample has roughly 48,000 distinct CDR3 sequences, approximately 11% seen once. The sample taken for sequencing was PBMCs. These receptors all come from a male donor with HTLV-1-associated myelopathy (HAM/TSP). Both conserved end residues are part of each CDR3. The D gene is left open where the match is weak. Size is stated for part of the rows, as once, few or many counts, or as a class when the clone is expanded.

v_call	d_call	j_call	clone_size	cdr3_aa	cdr3_nt
TRBV9	.	TRBJ2-7	many	CASSVGLTYEQYF	TGTGCCAGCAGCGTAGGGCTTACCTACGAGCAGTACTTC
TRBV5-6	.	TRBJ2-7	many	CASSLEGGRFEQYF	TGTGCCAGCAGCTTGGAAGGGGGGCGTTTCGAGCAGTACTTC
TRBV20-1	TRBD1	TRBJ2-5	many	CSARATGVKKETQYF	TGCAGTGCTAGGGCAACAGGGGTTAAAAAAGAGACCCAGTACTTC
TRBV7-9	TRBD1	TRBJ2-7	many	CASSQGTGLYEQYF	TGTGCCAGCAGCCAGGGGACAGGCCTCTACGAGCAGTACTTC
TRBV10-3	TRBD1	TRBJ1-1	many	CAITAGTGRGANTEAFF	TGTGCCATCACCGCCGGGACAGGGAGGGGGGCGAACACTGAAGCTTTCTTT
TRBV5-1	.	TRBJ2-5	many	CASSQTQETQYF	TGCGCCAGCAGCCAAACACAAGAGACCCAGTACTTC
TRBV7-9	.	TRBJ1-6	few	CASSWDSPLHF	TGTGCCAGCAGCTGGGATTCACCCCTCCACTTT
TRBV7-2	.	TRBJ1-1	many	CASCPIIQGCTEAFF	TGTGCCAGCTGCCCCATTATACAGGGCTGTACTGAAGCTTTCTTT
TRBV7-2	.	TRBJ2-7	many	CASSFDPRGASPYEQYF	TGTGCCAGCAGCTTTGACCCGCGAGGGGCGTCCCCCTACGAGCAGTACTTC
TRBV5-5	.	TRBJ1-5	few	CASSLRREDPPQHF	TGTGCCAGCAGCTTGAGGAGGGAGGATCCGCCCCAGCATTTT
TRBV20-1	TRBD1	TRBJ2-5	many	CSARVPGGVETQYF	TGCAGTGCTAGAGTTCCAGGGGGCGTAGAGACCCAGTACTTC
TRBV28	.	TRBJ2-1	few	CASSLGQGSQNEQFF	TGTGCCAGCAGTTTAGGCCAGGGCAGCCAAAATGAGCAGTTCTTC
TRBV5-1	.	TRBJ2-5	many	CASSLAPGTETQYF	TGCGCCAGCAGCTTGGCTCCGGGTACAGAGACCCAGTACTTC
TRBV7-2	TRBD1	TRBJ1-2	many	CASSLVSGGNYGYTF	TGTGCCAGCAGCTTAGTATCAGGGGGCAACTATGGCTACACCTTC
TRBV7-2	.	TRBJ2-1	many	CASSYDRTYNEQFF	TGTGCCAGCAGCTATGACAGGACCTACAATGAGCAGTTCTTC
TRBV5-1	.	TRBJ2-7	many	CASSNGQKSYEQYF	TGCGCCAGCAGCAACGGACAGAAATCATACGAGCAGTACTTC
TRBV5-1	.	TRBJ2-6	many	CASSLAPGANVLTF	TGCGCCAGCAGCTTGGCCCCTGGGGCCAACGTCCTGACTTTC
TRBV7-2	.	TRBJ2-7	many	CASSPEPTVSYEQYF	TGTGCCAGCAGCCCGGAACCGACAGTCTCCTACGAGCAGTACTTC
TRBV20-1	.	TRBJ2-5	many	CSARQGGETQYF	TGCAGTGCAAGACAGGGAGGAGAGACCCAGTACTTC
TRBV20-1	TRBD1	TRBJ2-7	.	CSVAGTGDSEQYF	TGCAGTGTCGCCGGGACAGGTGATAGCGAGCAGTACTTC
TRBV6-6	TRBD2	TRBJ2-5	.	CASSYAGGRETQYF	TGTGCCAGCAGTTACGCGGGGGGGCGAGAGACCCAGTACTTC
TRBV7-9	.	TRBJ2-2	many	CASTQTGNTGELFF	TGTGCCAGCACACAAACGGGAAACACCGGGGAGCTGTTTTTT
TRBV20-1	.	TRBJ1-6	many	CSARVRDGDSPLHF	TGCAGTGCTAGAGTCCGGGACGGGGATTCACCCCTCCACTTT
TRBV4-2	TRBD1	TRBJ2-1	many	CASSHGTGDYNEQFF	TGTGCCAGCAGCCATGGGACAGGCGACTACAATGAGCAGTTCTTC
TRBV20-1	TRBD1	TRBJ1-1	.	CSAGADRDTEAFF	TGCAGTGCTGGTGCGGACAGGGACACTGAAGCTTTCTTT
TRBV6-6	TRBD2	TRBJ2-5	many	CASTPPGGVETQYF	TGTGCCAGCACGCCTCCGGGAGGGGTTGAGACCCAGTACTTC
TRBV5-1	TRBD2	TRBJ2-5	many	CASSAGLAGEETQYF	TGCGCCAGCAGCGCGGGACTAGCGGGAGAAGAGACCCAGTACTTC